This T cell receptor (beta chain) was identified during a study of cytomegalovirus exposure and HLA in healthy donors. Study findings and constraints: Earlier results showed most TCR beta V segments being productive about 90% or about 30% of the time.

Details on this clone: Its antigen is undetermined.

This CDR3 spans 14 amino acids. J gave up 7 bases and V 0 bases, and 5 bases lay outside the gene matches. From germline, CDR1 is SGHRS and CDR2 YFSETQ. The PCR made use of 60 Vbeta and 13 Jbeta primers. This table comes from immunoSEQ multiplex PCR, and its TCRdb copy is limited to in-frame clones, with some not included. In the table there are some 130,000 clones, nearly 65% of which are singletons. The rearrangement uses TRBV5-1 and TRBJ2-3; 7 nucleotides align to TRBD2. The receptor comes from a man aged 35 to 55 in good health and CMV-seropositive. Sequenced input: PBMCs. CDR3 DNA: TGCGCCAGCAGCTTGGGAGCGGGGAGGAATACGCAGTATTTT. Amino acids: CASSLGAGRNTQYF.